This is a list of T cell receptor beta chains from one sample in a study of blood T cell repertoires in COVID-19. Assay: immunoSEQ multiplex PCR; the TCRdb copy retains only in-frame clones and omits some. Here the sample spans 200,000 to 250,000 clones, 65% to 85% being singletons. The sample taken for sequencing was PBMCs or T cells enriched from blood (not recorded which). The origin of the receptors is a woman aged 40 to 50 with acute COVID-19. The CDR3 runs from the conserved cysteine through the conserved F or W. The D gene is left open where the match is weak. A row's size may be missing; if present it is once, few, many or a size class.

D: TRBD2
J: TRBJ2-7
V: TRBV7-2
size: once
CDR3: CASSSDSGTSSYEQYF
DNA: TGTGCCAGCAGCTCCGACTCCGGGACTAGCTCCTACGAGCAGTACTTC

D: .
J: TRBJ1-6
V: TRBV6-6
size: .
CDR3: CASRSDSYNSPLHF
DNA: TGTGCCAGCAGATCCGACAGCTATAATTCACCCCTCCACTTT

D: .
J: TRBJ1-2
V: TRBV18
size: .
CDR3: CASSPPPDNSQYGYTF
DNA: TGTGCCAGCTCACCACCGCCGGACAACTCGCAATATGGCTACACCTTC

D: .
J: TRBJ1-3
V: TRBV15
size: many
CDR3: CATSRDPFPRLGSGNTIYF
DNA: TGTGCCACCAGCAGAGACCCCTTCCCGCGACTAGGTTCTGGAAACACCATATATTTT

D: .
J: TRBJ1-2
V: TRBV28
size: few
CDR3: CASRAELGTLYGYTF
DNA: TGTGCCAGCAGAGCGGAGCTAGGGACTCTCTATGGCTACACCTTC

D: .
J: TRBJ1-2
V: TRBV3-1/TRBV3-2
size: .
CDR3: CASSQRGEAGYTF
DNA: TGTGCCAGCAGCCAACGGGGGGAGGCGGGCTACACCTTC

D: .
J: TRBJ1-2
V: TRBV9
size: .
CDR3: CASSVEWGGWYGYTF
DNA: TGTGCCAGCAGCGTAGAGTGGGGGGGCTGGTATGGCTACACCTTC

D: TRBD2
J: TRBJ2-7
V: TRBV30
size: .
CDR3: CAWGVGTTLAGRTYEQYF
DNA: TGTGCCTGGGGCGTAGGGACCACCCTAGCGGGTAGGACCTACGAGCAGTACTTC

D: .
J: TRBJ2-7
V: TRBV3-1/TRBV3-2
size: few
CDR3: CASSRETGPPYEQYF
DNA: TGTGCCAGCAGCCGAGAGACAGGACCTCCCTACGAGCAGTACTTC

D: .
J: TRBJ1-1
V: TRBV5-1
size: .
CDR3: CASNLSTEAFF
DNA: TGCGCCAGCAATCTGAGCACTGAAGCTTTCTTT

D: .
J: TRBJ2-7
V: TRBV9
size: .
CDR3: CASSESVGSGYEQYF
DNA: TGTGCCAGCAGCGAATCCGTAGGTAGCGGCTACGAGCAGTACTTC

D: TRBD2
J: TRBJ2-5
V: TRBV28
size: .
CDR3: CASSPLTSLGETQYF
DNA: TGTGCCAGCAGTCCTCTGACTAGCCTCGGGGAGACCCAGTACTTC

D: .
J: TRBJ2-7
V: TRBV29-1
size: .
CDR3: CSVRSDSYEQYF
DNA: TGCAGCGTCCGCAGCGACTCCTACGAGCAGTACTTC

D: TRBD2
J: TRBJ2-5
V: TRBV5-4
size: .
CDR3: CASSGTSGVGETQYF
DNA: TGTGCCAGCAGCGGGACTAGCGGGGTAGGAGAGACCCAGTACTTC

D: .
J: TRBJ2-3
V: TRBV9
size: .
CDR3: CASSVRADTDTQYF
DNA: TGTGCCAGCAGCGTAAGAGCGGACACAGATACGCAGTATTTT

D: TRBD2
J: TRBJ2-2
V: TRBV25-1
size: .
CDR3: CASREGREHSRTGELFF
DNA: TGTGCCAGCCGGGAAGGGAGGGAACACTCTAGAACCGGGGAGCTGTTTTTT

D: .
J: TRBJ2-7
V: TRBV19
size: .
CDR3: CASSIYEHQGIYEQYF
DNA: TGTGCCAGTAGTATTTACGAGCATCAGGGGATCTACGAGCAGTACTTC

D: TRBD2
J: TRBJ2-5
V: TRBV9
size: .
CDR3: CASSPGLAGAQETQYF
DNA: TGTGCCAGCAGCCCTGGACTAGCGGGGGCCCAAGAGACCCAGTACTTC

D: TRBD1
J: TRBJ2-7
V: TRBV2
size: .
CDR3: CASRPDRGRISEQYF
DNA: TGTGCCAGCAGGCCGGACAGGGGGCGCATCAGCGAGCAGTACTTC

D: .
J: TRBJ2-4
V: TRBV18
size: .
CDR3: CASSPLGATSGVNIQYF
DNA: TGTGCCAGCTCACCACTAGGGGCCACGTCAGGGGTGAACATTCAGTACTTC

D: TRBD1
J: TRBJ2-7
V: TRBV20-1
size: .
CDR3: CSATGTDRQYF
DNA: TGCAGTGCAACCGGGACAGACCGTCAGTACTTC

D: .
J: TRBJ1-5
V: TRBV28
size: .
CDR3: CASSPRFRGNQPQHF
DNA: TGTGCCAGCAGTCCCCGTTTCCGAGGCAATCAGCCCCAGCATTTT

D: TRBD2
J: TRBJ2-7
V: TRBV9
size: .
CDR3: CASSALAGNSYEQYF
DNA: TGTGCCAGCAGCGCACTAGCGGGGAACTCCTACGAGCAGTACTTC

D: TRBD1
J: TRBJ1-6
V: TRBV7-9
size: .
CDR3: CASQGEWDSPLHF
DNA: TGTGCCAGCCAGGGGGAATGGGATTCACCCCTCCACTTT

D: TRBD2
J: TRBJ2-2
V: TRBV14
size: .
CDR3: CASSQGLDNPAGELFF
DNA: TGTGCCAGCAGCCAGGGACTAGATAACCCCGCCGGGGAGCTGTTTTTT

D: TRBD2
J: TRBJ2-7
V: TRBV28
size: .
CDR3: CASTETSGHFYEQYF
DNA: TGTGCCAGCACCGAAACTAGCGGACATTTCTACGAGCAGTACTTC